This TCR beta chain stems from a study of blood T cell repertoires in COVID-19. Study information: Sources were T cells, B-cell-depleted T cells, or PBMCs; the material itself was cDNA or gDNA.

This clone was recorded only once. Libraries were prepared by immunoSEQ multiplex PCR; TCRdb keeps only in-frame clonotypes and omits some of them. This sample yields over 100,000 clones, of which about nine tenths are seen a single time; under 6.5% belongs to the top ten. The trim removed 0 bases at V and 0 bases at J, leaving 2 bases unmatched. Germline V CDR1 and CDR2: MNHNS, SASEGT. This CDR3 region has 16 residues. The clonotype was recovered from a woman between 45 and 65 years old with COVID-19, enrolled during active disease. The rearrangement uses TRBV6-1 and TRBJ1-3; 7 bases map to TRBD1. Sequences were obtained from peripheral blood. The DNA for the CDR3 is TGTGCCAGCAGTGAAGCGGACAGGAACTCTGGAAACACCATATATTTT. This sequence encodes CASSEADRNSGNTIYF.